The rows below give T cell receptor beta chains drawn from one sample of a study of T cell responses to AZD1222 COVID-19 vaccine. The protocol was immunoSEQ multiplex PCR, while the TCRdb copy is restricted to in-frame clones and leaves out a portion. The sample has about 140,000 clones; 80% to 95% are singletons. Here the sequenced sample was peripheral blood, taken on day 0 of AZD1222 vaccination. These receptors were obtained from an adult in good health. Both conserved end residues are part of each CDR3. Fields, in order: V gene, D gene, J gene, clone size, CDR3 DNA, CDR3 protein. A D gene is named only where the DNA matches it firmly. Part of the rows lack a size; the others show once, few, many or a class for expanded clones.

V gene: TRBV15; D gene: -; J gene: TRBJ2-7; clone size: -; CDR3 DNA: TGTGCCACCAGCAGAGGGGGGCGGGGACCCTCCTACGAGCAGTACTTC; CDR3 protein: CATSRGGRGPSYEQYF
V gene: TRBV10-3; D gene: -; J gene: TRBJ2-3; clone size: once; CDR3 DNA: TGTGCCATCAGTGAGTCGCTCATGGAGAAAGGACAGCTAAACACAGATACGCAGTATTTT; CDR3 protein: CAISESLMEKGQLNTDTQYF
V gene: TRBV28; D gene: -; J gene: TRBJ2-7; clone size: -; CDR3 DNA: TGTGCCACCAATGGGGGGGGCTTAGCCTACGAGCAGTACTTC; CDR3 protein: CATNGGGLAYEQYF
V gene: TRBV7-2; D gene: -; J gene: TRBJ1-4; clone size: once; CDR3 DNA: TGTGCCAGCAGCTTACGTGGGGGCTTGGATGAAAAACTGTTTTTT; CDR3 protein: CASSLRGGLDEKLFF
V gene: TRBV28; D gene: TRBD1; J gene: TRBJ1-6; clone size: -; CDR3 DNA: TGTGCCAGCAGTTCCGGGGACAGTTATTCACCCCTCCACTTT; CDR3 protein: CASSSGDSYSPLHF
V gene: TRBV11-2; D gene: -; J gene: TRBJ1-2; clone size: -; CDR3 DNA: TGTGCCAGCAGCTATACGAACACCGGGCACTATGGCTACACCTTC; CDR3 protein: CASSYTNTGHYGYTF
V gene: TRBV4-2; D gene: -; J gene: TRBJ2-5; clone size: -; CDR3 DNA: TGTGCCAGCAGCCAAGGAGAGGGTGGTGGGTGGGAGACCCAGTACTTC; CDR3 protein: CASSQGEGGGWETQYF
V gene: TRBV28; D gene: -; J gene: TRBJ2-7; clone size: few; CDR3 DNA: TGTGCCAGCAGTTCCAGGCGGGGGCGAAACGAGCAGTACTTC; CDR3 protein: CASSSRRGRNEQYF
V gene: TRBV28; D gene: -; J gene: TRBJ1-4; clone size: -; CDR3 DNA: TGTGCCAGCAGTTTATACCCCCTCTCTGGAACGGGTGAAAAACTGTTTTTT; CDR3 protein: CASSLYPLSGTGEKLFF
V gene: TRBV3-1/TRBV3-2; D gene: TRBD1; J gene: TRBJ1-2; clone size: -; CDR3 DNA: TGTGCCAGCAGCGCCCGGGACAGGGAATCTGGCTACACCTTC; CDR3 protein: CASSARDRESGYTF
V gene: TRBV2; D gene: -; J gene: TRBJ2-7; clone size: once; CDR3 DNA: TGTGCCAGCAGTGAAGTGGGGCAGGGGGGGAAGGAGCAGTACTTC; CDR3 protein: CASSEVGQGGKEQYF
V gene: TRBV9; D gene: TRBD1; J gene: TRBJ2-1; clone size: -; CDR3 DNA: TGTGCCAGCAGCGTAGATTGGGGACAGGGAAAGTTGGATGAGCAGTTCTTC; CDR3 protein: CASSVDWGQGKLDEQFF
V gene: TRBV24-1; D gene: -; J gene: TRBJ1-2; clone size: -; CDR3 DNA: TGTGCCACCAGTGACCCTACAGGAATCTATGGCTACACCTTC; CDR3 protein: CATSDPTGIYGYTF
V gene: TRBV19; D gene: -; J gene: TRBJ2-2; clone size: -; CDR3 DNA: TGTGCCAGCTCAGGGACGTGGAACACCGGGGAGCTGTTTTTT; CDR3 protein: CASSGTWNTGELFF
V gene: TRBV2; D gene: -; J gene: TRBJ2-7; clone size: -; CDR3 DNA: TGTGCCAGCAGTGTGACCTACGAGCAGTACTTC; CDR3 protein: CASSVTYEQYF